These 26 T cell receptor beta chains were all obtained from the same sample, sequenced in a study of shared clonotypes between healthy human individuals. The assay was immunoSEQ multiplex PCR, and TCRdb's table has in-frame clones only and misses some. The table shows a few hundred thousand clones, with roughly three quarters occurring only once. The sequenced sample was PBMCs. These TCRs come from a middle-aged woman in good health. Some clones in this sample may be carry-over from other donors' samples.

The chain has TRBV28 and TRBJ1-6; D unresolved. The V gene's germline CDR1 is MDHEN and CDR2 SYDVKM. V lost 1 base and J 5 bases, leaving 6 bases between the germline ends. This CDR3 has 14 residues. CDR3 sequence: CASSLSADNSPLHF. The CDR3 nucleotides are TGTGCCAGCAGTTTATCCGCTGATAATTCACCCCTCCACTTT.

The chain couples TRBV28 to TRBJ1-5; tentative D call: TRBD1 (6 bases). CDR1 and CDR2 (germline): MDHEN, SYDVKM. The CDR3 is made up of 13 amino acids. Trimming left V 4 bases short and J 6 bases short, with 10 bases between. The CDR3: CASSSTGFQPQHF. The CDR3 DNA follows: TGTGCCAGCAGTTCAACAGGGTTTCAGCCCCAGCATTTT.

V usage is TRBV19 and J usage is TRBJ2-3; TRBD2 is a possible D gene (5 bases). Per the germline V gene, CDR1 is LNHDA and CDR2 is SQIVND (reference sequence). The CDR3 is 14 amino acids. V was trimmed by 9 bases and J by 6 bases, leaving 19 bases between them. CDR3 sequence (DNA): TGTGCCAGCCAGAGGGCCTTCCTAGGGGATACGCAGTATTTT. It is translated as CASQRAFLGDTQYF.

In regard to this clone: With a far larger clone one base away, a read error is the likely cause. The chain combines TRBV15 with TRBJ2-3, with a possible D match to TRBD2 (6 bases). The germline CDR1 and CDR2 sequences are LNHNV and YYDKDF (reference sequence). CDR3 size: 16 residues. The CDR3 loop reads CATSSLAEAPTDKQYF. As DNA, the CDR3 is TGTGCCACCAGCAGTTTAGCGGAGGCCCCCACAGATAAGCAGTATTTT.

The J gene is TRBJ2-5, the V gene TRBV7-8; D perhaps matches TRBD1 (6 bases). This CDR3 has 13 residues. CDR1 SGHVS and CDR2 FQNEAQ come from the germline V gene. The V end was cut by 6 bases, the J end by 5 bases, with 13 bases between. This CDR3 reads CASRLTGWETQYF. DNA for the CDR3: TGTGCCAGCAGACTAACAGGGTGGGAGACCCAGTACTTC.

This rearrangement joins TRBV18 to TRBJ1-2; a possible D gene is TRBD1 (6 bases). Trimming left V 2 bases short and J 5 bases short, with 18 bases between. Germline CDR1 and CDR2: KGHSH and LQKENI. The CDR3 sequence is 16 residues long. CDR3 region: CASSPIQGPAQYGYTF. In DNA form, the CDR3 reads TGTGCCAGCTCACCAATACAGGGACCGGCTCAATATGGCTACACCTTC.

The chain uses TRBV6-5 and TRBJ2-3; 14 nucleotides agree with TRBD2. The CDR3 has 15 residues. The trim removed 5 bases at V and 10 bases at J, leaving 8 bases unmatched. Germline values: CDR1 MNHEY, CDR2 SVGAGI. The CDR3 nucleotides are TGTGCCAGCAGTCCCGGGACTAGCGGGAGATCACCGCAGTATTTT. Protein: CASSPGTSGRSPQYF.

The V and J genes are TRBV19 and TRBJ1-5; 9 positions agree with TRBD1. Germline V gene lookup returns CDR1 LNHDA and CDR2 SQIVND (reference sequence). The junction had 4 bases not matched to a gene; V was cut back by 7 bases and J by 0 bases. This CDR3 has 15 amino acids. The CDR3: CASKDRGYSNQPQHF. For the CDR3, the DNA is TGTGCCAGTAAAGACAGGGGGTATAGCAATCAGCCCCAGCATTTT.

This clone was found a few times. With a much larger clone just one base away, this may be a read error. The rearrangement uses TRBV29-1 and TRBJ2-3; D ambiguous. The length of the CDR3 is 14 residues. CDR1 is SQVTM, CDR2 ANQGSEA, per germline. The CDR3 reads CCVNDVYSTDTQYF. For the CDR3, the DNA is TGCTGCGTTAACGACGTTTATAGCACAGATACGCAGTATTTT.

This CDR3 is CASRKIAGGPHEQYF. The CDR3 nucleotides are TGTGCCAGTAGGAAGATAGCGGGAGGGCCCCACGAGCAGTACTTC. The chain carries TRBV19 and TRBJ2-7, with TRBD2 matching 11 bases. Germline-derived CDR1 and CDR2 are LNHDA and SQIVND (reference sequence). With 6 bases clipped from V and 5 bases from J, the junction kept 9 bases outside the gene matches. The CDR3 sequence is 15 residues long.

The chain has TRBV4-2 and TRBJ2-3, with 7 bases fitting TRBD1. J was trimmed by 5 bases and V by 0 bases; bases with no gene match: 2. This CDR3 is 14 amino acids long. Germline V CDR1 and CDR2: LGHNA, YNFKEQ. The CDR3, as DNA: TGTGCCAGCAGCCAAGATCAGGGGGTAGATACGCAGTATTTT. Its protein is CASSQDQGVDTQYF.

In nucleotides, the CDR3 is TGTGCCAGTAGTATCCTAGCTGGTGAGCAGTTCTTC. Translation: CASSILAGEQFF. The rearrangement uses TRBV19 and TRBJ2-1, with D tentatively TRBD2 (5 bases). The CDR3 totals 12 residues. CDR1 LNHDA and CDR2 SQIVND come from the germline V gene (reference sequence). Deletions cut 3 bases from V and 9 bases from J, with 9 bases between.

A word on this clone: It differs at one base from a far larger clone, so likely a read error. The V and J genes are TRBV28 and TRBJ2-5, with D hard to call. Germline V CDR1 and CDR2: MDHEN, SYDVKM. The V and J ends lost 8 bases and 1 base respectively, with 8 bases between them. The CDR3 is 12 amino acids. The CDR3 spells CASARTQETQYF. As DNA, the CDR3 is TGTGCCAGCGCCCGGACCCAAGAGACCCAGTACTTC. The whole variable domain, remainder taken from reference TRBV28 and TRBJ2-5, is DVKVTQSSRYLVKRTGEKVFLECVQDMDHENMFWYRQDPGLGLRLIYFSYDVKMKEKGDIPEGYSVSREKKERFSLILESASTNQTSMYLCASARTQETQYFGPGTRLLVL.

The CDR3 is CASSRGNQPQHF. The CDR3 DNA reads as TGTGCCAGCAGTAGGGGCAATCAGCCCCAGCATTTT. V and J are TRBV6-1 and TRBJ1-5; D is undetermined. Germline CDR1 and CDR2: MNHNS and SASEGT. This CDR3 comprises 12 residues. The V end lost 5 bases, the J end lost 2 bases, and 4 bases lay between the germline ends.

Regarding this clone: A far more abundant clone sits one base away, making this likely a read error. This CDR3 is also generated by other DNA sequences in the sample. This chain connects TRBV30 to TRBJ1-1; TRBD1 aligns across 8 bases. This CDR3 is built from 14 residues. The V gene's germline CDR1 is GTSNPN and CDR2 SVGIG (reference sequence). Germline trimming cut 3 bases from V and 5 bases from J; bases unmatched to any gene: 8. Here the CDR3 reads CAWRDRDRNTEAFF. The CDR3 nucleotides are TGTGCCTGGAGGGACCGGGACAGGAATACTGAAGCTTTCTTT. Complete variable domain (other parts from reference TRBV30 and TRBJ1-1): SQTIHQWPATLVQPVGSPLSLECTVEGTSNPNLYWYRQAAGRGLQLLFYSVGIGQISSEVPQNLSASRPQDRQFILSSKKLLLSDSGFYLCAWRDRDRNTEAFFGQGTRLTVV.

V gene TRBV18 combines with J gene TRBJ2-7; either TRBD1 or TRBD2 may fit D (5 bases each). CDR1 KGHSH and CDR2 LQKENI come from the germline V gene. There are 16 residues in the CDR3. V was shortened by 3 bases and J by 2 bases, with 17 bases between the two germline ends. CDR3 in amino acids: CASSPGRDLAAYEQYF. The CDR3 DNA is TGTGCCAGCTCACCTGGACGGGACCTGGCGGCCTACGAGCAGTACTTC.

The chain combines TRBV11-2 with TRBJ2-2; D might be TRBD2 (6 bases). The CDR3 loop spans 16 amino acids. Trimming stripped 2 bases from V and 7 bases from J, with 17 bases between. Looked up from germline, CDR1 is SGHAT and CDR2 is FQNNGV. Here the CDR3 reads CASSLIVGGTIGELFF. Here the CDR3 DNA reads TGTGCCAGCAGCTTAATAGTGGGAGGTACAATCGGGGAGCTGTTTTTT.

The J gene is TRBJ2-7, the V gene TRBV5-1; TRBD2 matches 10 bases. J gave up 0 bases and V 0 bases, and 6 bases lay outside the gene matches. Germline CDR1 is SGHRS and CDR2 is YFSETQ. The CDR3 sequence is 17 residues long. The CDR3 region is CASSLEPLAGVSYEQYF. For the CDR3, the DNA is TGCGCCAGCAGCTTGGAACCCCTAGCGGGGGTCTCCTACGAGCAGTACTTC.

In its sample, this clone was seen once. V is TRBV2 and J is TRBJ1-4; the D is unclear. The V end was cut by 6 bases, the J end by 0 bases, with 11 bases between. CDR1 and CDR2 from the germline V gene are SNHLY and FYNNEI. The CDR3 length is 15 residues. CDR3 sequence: CASSWRGATNEKLFF. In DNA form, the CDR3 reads TGTGCCAGCAGCTGGCGGGGTGCAACTAATGAAAAACTGTTTTTT.

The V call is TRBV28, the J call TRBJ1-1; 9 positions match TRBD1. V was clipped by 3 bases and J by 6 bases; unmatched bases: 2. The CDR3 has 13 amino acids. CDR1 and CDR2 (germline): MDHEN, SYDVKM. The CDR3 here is CASSFGTGSEAFF. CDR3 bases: TGTGCCAGCAGTTTTGGGACAGGGTCTGAAGCTTTCTTT.

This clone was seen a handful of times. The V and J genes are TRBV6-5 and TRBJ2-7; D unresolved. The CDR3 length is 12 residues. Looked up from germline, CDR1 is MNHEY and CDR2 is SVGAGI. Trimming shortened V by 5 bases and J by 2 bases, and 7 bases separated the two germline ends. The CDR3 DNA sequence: TGTGCCAGCAGTGATTTGCCCTACGAGCAGTACTTC. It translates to CASSDLPYEQYF.

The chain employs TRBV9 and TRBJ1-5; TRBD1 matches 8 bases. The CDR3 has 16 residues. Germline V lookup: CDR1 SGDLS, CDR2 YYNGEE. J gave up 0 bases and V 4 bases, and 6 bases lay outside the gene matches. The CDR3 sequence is CASSPGGSSSNQPQHF. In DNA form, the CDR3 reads TGTGCCAGCAGCCCAGGGGGCTCTAGTAGCAATCAGCCCCAGCATTTT.

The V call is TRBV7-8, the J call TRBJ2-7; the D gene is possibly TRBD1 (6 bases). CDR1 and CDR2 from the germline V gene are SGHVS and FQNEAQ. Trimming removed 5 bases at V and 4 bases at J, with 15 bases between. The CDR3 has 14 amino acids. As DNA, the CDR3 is TGTGCCAGCAGCCCTATGGACAGAACTTACGAGCAGTACTTC. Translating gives CASSPMDRTYEQYF.

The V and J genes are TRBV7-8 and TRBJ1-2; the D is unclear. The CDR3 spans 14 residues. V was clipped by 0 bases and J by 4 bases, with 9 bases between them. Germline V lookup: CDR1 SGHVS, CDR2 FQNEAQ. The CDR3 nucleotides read TGTGCCAGCAGCTTAGCGAAAGGGTCCTATGGCTACACCTTC. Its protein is CASSLAKGSYGYTF.

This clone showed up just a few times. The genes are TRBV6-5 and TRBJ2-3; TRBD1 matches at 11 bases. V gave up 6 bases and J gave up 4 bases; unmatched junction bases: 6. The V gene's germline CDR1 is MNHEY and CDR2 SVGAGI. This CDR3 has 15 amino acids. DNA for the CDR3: TGTGCCAGCAGATTGGACAGGGGGCGCGCAGATACGCAGTATTTT. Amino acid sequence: CASRLDRGRADTQYF.

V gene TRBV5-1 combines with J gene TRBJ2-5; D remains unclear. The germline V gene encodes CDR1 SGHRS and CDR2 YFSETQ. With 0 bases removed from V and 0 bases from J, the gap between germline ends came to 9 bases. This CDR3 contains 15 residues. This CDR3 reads CASSLALKYQETQYF. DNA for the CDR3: TGCGCCAGCAGCTTGGCCCTAAAGTACCAAGAGACCCAGTACTTC.